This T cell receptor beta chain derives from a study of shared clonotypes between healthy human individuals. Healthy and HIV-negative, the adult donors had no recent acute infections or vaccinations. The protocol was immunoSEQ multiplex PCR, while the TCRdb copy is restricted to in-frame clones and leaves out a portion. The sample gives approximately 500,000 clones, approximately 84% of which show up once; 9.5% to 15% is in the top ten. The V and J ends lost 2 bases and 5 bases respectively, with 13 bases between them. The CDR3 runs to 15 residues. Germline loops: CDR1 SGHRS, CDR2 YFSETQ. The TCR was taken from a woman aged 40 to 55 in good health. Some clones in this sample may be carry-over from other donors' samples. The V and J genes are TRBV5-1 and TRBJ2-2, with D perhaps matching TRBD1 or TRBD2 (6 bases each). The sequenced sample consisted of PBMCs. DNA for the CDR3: TGCGCCAGCAGCTTAGCAGGAGGGGGAACCGGGGAGCTGTTTTTT. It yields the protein CASSLAGGGTGELFF.